This record looks at one T cell receptor beta chain sequence and its context. Its target is not known. The data derive from a study of CD8+ T cells in alopecia areata. Extraction and reverse transcription of RNA yielded cDNA as the sequencing template. Measured with immunoSEQ multiplex PCR; TCRdb has only the in-frame clones, and not every one. The repertoire consists of about 150,000 clones, with about three fifths occurring once and the leading ten covering about 4.3%. Whole-study results and caveats: Patients displayed less clarity in TCR sharing than mice, a finding possibly related to HLA. Sequencing of scalp tissue also captures the resident alphabeta T cells of normal skin.

V was shortened by 5 bases and J by 5 bases, with 6 bases between the two germline ends. The length of the CDR3 is 11 residues. Germline V gene lookup returns CDR1 SGHVS and CDR2 FQNEAQ. The V gene is TRBV7-8, the J gene TRBJ2-5; no definite D call. This receptor was identified in a human donor in good health. The specimen was CD4+ T cells sorted from blood. The CDR3 DNA sequence: TGTGCCAGCAGCCGTGGGGAGACCCAGTACTTC. Protein product: CASSRGETQYF.